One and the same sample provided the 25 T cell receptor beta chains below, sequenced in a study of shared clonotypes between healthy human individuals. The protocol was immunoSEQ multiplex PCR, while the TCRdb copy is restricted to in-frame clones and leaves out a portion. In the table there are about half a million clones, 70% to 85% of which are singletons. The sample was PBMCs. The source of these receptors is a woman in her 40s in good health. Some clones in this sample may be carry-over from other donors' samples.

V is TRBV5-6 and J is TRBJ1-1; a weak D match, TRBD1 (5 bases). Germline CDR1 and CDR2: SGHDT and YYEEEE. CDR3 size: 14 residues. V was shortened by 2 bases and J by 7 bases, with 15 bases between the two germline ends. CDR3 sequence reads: CASSFWTGVNEAFF. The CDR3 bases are TGTGCCAGCAGCTTTTGGACGGGGGTGAATGAAGCTTTCTTT.

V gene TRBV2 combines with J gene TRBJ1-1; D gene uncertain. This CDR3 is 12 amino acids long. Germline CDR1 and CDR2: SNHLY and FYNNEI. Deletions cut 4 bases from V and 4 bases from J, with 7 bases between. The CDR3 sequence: CASSGVSTEAFF. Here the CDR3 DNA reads TGTGCCAGCAGTGGGGTGAGCACTGAAGCTTTCTTT. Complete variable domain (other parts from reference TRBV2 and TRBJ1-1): EPEVTQTPSHQVTQMGQEVILRCVPISNHLYFYWYRQILGQKVEFLVSFYNNEISEKSEIFDDQFSVERPDGSNFTLKIRSTKLEDSAMYFCASSGVSTEAFFGQGTRLTVV.

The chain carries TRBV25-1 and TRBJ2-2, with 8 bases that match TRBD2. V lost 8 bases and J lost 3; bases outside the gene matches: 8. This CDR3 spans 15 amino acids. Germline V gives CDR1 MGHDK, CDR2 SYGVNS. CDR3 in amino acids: CASGGLDRDTGELFF. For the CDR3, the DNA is TGTGCCAGCGGGGGACTAGATAGAGACACCGGGGAGCTGTTTTTT. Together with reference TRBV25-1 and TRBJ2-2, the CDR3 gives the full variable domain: EADIYQTPRYLVIGTGKKITLECSQTMGHDKMYWYQQDPGMELHLIHYSYGVNSTEKGDLSSESTVSRIRTEHFPLTLESARPSHTSQYLCASGGLDRDTGELFFGEGSRLTVL.

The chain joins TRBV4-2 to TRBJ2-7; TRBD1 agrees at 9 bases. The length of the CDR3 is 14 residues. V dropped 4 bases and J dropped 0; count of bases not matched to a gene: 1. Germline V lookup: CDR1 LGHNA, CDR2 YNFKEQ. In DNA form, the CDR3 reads TGTGCCAGCAGCCGGGACAGGGCCTCCTACGAGCAGTACTTC. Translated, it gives CASSRDRASYEQYF.

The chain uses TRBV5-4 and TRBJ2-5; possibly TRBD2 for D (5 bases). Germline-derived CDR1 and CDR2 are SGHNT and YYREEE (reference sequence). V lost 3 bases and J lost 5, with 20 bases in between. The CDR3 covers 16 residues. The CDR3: CASSSRSGGPRETQYF. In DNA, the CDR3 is TGTGCCAGCAGCTCAAGGAGCGGAGGCCCAAGGGAGACCCAGTACTTC.

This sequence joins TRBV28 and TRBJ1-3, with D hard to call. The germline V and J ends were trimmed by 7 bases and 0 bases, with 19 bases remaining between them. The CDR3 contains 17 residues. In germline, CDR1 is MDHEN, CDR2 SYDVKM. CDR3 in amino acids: CASTSTAIINSGNTIYF. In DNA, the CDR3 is TGTGCCAGCACCTCGACTGCCATAATCAACTCTGGAAACACCATATATTTT.

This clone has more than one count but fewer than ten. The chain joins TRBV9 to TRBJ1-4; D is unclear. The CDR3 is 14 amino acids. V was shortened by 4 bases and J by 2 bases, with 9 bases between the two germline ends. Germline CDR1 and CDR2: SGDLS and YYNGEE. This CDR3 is CASSPRVTNEKLFF. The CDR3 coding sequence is TGTGCCAGCAGCCCCCGGGTCACTAATGAAAAACTGTTTTTT.

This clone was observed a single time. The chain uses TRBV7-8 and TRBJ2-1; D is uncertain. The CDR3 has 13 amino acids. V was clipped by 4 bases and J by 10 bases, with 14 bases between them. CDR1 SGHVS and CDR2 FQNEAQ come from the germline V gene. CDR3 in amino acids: CASSYGPGREQFF. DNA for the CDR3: TGTGCCAGCAGCTACGGACCCGGACGAGAGCAGTTCTTC.

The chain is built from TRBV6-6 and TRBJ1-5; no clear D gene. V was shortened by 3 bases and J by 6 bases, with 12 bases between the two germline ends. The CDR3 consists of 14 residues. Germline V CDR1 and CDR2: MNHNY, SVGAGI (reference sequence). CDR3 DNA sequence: TGTGCCAGCAGTTATACGACGGAGAGTCAGCCCCAGCATTTT. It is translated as CASSYTTESQPQHF.

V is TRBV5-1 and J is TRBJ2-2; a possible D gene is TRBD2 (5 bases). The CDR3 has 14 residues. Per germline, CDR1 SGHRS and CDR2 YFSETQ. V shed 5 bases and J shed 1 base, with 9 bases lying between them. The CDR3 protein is CASRVRGNTGELFF. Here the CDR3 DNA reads TGCGCCAGCAGGGTACGGGGGAACACCGGGGAGCTGTTTTTT.

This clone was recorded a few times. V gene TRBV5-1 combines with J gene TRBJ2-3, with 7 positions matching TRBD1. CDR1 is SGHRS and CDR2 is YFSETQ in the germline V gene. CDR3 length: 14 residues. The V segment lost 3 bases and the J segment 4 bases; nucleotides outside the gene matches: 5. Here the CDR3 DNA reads TGCGCCAGCAGCTACACAGGGGCCCCAGATACGCAGTATTTT. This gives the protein CASSYTGAPDTQYF.

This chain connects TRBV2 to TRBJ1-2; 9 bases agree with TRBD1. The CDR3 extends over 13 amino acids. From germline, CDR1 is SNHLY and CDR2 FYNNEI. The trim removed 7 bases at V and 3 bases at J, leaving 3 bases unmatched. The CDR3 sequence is CASTRTGDYGYTF. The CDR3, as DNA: TGTGCCAGCACCAGGACAGGGGACTATGGCTACACCTTC.

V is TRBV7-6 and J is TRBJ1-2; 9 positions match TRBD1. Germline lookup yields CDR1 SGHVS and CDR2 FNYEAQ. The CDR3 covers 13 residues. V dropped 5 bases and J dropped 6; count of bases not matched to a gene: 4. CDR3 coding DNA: TGTGCCAGCAGCGCCGGGACAGGGAATGGCTACACCTTC. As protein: CASSAGTGNGYTF.

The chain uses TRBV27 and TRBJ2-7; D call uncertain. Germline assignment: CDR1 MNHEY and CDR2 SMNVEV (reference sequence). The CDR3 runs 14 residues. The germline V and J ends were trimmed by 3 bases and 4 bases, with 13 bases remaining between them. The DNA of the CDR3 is TGTGCCAGCAGTTTGAGATCTCTGGCGTACGAGCAGTACTTC. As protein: CASSLRSLAYEQYF.

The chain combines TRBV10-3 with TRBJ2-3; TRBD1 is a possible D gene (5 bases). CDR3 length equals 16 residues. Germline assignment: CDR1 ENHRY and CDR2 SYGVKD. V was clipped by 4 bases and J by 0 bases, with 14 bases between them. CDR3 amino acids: CAISGPTVTSTDTQYF. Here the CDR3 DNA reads TGTGCCATCAGTGGGCCGACAGTCACTAGCACAGATACGCAGTATTTT.

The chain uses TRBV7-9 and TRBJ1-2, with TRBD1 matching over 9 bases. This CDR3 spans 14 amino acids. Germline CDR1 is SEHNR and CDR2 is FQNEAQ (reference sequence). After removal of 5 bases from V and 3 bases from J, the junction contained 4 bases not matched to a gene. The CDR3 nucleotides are TGTGCCAGCAGCGAAGGGGACAGGGACTATGGCTACACCTTC. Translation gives CASSEGDRDYGYTF.

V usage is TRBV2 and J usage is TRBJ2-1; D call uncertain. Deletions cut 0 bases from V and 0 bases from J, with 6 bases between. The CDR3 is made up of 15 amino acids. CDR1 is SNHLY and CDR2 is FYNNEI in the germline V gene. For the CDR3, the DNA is TGTGCCAGCAGTGAAGCGCTTTTCTCCTACAATGAGCAGTTCTTC. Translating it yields CASSEALFSYNEQFF.

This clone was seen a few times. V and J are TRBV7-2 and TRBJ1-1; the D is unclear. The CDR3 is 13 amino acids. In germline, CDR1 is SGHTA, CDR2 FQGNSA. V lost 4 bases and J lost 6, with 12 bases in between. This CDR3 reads CASSSEGRAEAFF. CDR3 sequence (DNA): TGTGCCAGCAGCTCCGAAGGGAGGGCTGAAGCTTTCTTT.

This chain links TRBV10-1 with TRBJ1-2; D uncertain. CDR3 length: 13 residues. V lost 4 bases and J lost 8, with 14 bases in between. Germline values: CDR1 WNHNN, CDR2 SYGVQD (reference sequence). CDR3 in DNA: TGCGCCAGCAGTGTTTCGATCCTAGGAGGCTACACCTTC. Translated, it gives CASSVSILGGYTF.

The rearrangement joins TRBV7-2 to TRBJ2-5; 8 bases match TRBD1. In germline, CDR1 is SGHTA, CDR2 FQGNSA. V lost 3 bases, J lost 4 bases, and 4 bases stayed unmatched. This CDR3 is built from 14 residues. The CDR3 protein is CASSFGDRGETQYF. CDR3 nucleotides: TGTGCCAGCAGCTTTGGTGACAGGGGAGAGACCCAGTACTTC.

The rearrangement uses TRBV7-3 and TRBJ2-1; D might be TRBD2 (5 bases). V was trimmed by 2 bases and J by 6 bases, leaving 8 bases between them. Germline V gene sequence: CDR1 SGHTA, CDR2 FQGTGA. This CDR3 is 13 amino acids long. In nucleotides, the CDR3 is TGTGCCAGCAGCTTAGTAGGAGGCAATGAGCAGTTCTTC. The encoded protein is CASSLVGGNEQFF.

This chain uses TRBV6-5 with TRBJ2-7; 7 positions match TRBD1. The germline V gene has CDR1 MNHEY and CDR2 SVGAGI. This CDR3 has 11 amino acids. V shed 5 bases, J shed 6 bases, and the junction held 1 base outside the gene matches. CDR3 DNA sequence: TGTGCCAGCAGTGACAGGGTCGAGCAGTACTTC. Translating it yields CASSDRVEQYF.

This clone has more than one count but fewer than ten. CDR3 in DNA: TGCAGCGTTGAAGGCAGGTCGAACACCGGGGAGCTGTTTTTT. This encodes CSVEGRSNTGELFF. The chain recombines TRBV29-1 with TRBJ2-2; D ambiguous. CDR1 is SQVTM, CDR2 ANQGSEA, per germline. This CDR3 has 14 amino acids. V was trimmed by 1 base and J by 0 bases, leaving 6 bases between them.

The CDR3 region is CASSSTGGYGYTF. The CDR3 nucleotides read TGTGCCAGCAGCTCCACAGGGGGATATGGCTACACCTTC. The rearrangement links TRBV7-9 to TRBJ1-2, with TRBD1 matching 8 bases. Germline V gene data show CDR1 as SEHNR and CDR2 as FQNEAQ (reference sequence). Losses at the gene ends were 4 bases for V and 5 bases for J; bases not matched to a gene: 3. The CDR3 sequence is 13 residues long.

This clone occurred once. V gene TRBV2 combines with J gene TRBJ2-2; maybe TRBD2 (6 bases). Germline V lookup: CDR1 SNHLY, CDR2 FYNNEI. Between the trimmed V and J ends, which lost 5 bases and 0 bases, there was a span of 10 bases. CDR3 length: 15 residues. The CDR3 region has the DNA TGTGCCAGCAGTCGGCAGCGGGCGAACACCGGGGAGCTGTTTTTT. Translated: CASSRQRANTGELFF.